The clone carrying this T cell receptor beta chain came up many times. The CDR3 length is 12 residues. CDR1 and CDR2 (germline): DFQATT, SNEGSKA (reference sequence). From RNA transcripts, TCR beta CDR3 regions were amplified. A first-round RT-PCR of the TCR CDR3 used the HTBI primer set. TCRdb re-called the multiplex PCR reads through MiXCR, storing one row per CDR3 protein. There are 550,000 to 700,000 distinct CDR3 sequences in the sample; about 43% occur only once, and around a fifth lies in the top ten. This sample is drawn from a study of T cells in Graves' hyperthyroidism and ophthalmopathy. This TCR derives from an adult woman with Graves' disease, either hyperthyroidism or ophthalmopathy (not recorded which). The J gene is TRBJ1-5, the V gene TRBV20-1; TRBD1 aligns across 7 bases. Material: peripheral blood or thyroid tissue (not recorded which). CDR3 in amino acids: CSSTGRDQPQHF. The CDR3 DNA follows: TGCAGCTCGACAGGGAGGGATCAGCCCCAGCATTTT.